This record concerns one TCR beta chain sequence. Its specificity is not known. After re-calling the 5' RACE reads, TCRdb lists one entry per CDR3 protein, DNA absent. The sample's table shows 550,000 or so distinct CDR3 sequences. This CDR3 has 14 residues. From germline, CDR1 is SGHRS and CDR2 YFSETQ. This sample is part of a study of T cells expressing NK-cell markers. Across the study: The authors sequenced eight donors, of whom seven were HCMV-seropositive and one was seronegative.

Overall study results and limits: No clear determination of HCMV specificity was made for expanded NKG2C+ T cell clones.

Material: blood T cells: a sorted CD56 or NKG2C T cell subset, CD4+ or CD8+ T cells, or bulk PBMC T cells (not recorded which). The receptor comes from a man between 18 and 35 years old in good health. The J gene is TRBJ2-7, the V gene TRBV5-1; the D gene TCRdb calls, TRBD2, cannot be checked with no DNA. Here the CDR3 reads CASSSGGRVDEQYF.